These 30 T cell receptor beta chains came from one sample sequenced in a study of PD-1 blockade in classical Hodgkin lymphoma. Every patient had relapsed following autologous stem cell transplantation, and cohorts differed in brentuximab vedotin exposure. Repertoires were generated with immunoSEQ multiplex PCR, while TCRdb's copy carries only in-frame clones and drops some. This sample carries about 36,000 clones, roughly three quarters of them seen once, and the ten largest clones take roughly 14%. Sequenced material: peripheral blood mononuclear cells (PBMCs), taken before the second cycle of nivolumab. The receptor source for this set is a human donor with classical Hodgkin lymphoma.

This sequence joins TRBV5-1 and TRBJ1-1; no clear D. The CDR3 has 14 amino acids. Trimming shortened V by 0 bases and J by 0 bases, and 6 bases separated the two germline ends. CDR1 and CDR2 from the germline V gene are SGHRS and YFSETQ. The CDR3: CASSLVGLNTEAFF. CDR3 nucleotides: TGCGCCAGCAGCTTGGTGGGTCTGAACACTGAAGCTTTCTTT.

The V and J genes are TRBV5-4 and TRBJ1-2; TRBD1 might be the D (5 bases). Germline V gene lookup returns CDR1 SGHNT and CDR2 YYREEE (reference sequence). This CDR3 contains 13 residues. V lost 3 bases and J 2 bases, leaving 8 bases between the germline ends. CDR3 sequence reads: CASSWDGNYGYTF. The CDR3 DNA is TGTGCCAGCAGCTGGGACGGCAACTATGGCTACACCTTC.

The DNA for the CDR3 is TGTGCCAGCAGACAGACCCGGACAGTACATATCGGAGGCTACACCTTC. Translated: CASRQTRTVHIGGYTF. The chain has TRBV7-2 and TRBJ1-2, with D possibly matching TRBD1 (6 bases). The CDR3 is 16 residues long. V dropped 6 bases and J dropped 8 bases, with 25 bases sitting between them. Germline values: CDR1 SGHTA, CDR2 FQGNSA.

This clone occurred a few times. The gene calls are TRBV20-1 and TRBJ1-1; D unclear. The length of the CDR3 is 11 residues. Trimming stripped 7 bases from V and 0 bases from J, with 6 bases between. The germline V gene encodes CDR1 DFQATT and CDR2 SNEGSKA (reference sequence). The CDR3 DNA reads as TGCAGTGGTACAGTGAACACTGAAGCTTTCTTT. Translation: CSGTVNTEAFF.

The V call is TRBV4-3, the J call TRBJ1-1; D gene uncertain. Germline CDR1 and CDR2: LGHNA and YSLEER. The CDR3 loop spans 12 amino acids. Deletions cut 4 bases from V and 4 bases from J, with 7 bases between. CDR3 amino acids: CASSPGSTEAFF. In DNA form, the CDR3 reads TGCGCCAGCAGCCCCGGGTCCACTGAAGCTTTCTTT.

The chain uses TRBV6-6 and TRBJ2-1; weak D call: TRBD2 (5 bases). This CDR3 contains 12 residues. V lost 10 bases and J 4 bases, leaving 11 bases between the germline ends. Germline V lookup: CDR1 MNHNY, CDR2 SVGAGI (reference sequence). The CDR3: CATITGYNEQFF. CDR3 bases: TGTGCCACCATAACGGGGTACAATGAGCAGTTCTTC.

This clone was counted a few times. This rearrangement joins TRBV10-3 to TRBJ2-2, with D possibly being TRBD1 (6 bases). V shed 2 bases and J shed 4 bases, with 11 bases lying between them. The germline V gene encodes CDR1 ENHRY and CDR2 SYGVKD. CDR3 length equals 15 residues. The CDR3 bases are TGTGCCATCAGTGAGGTGGGGGCCGGCACCGGGGAGCTGTTTTTT. Protein: CAISEVGAGTGELFF.

This clone was recorded only once. V is TRBV7-2 and J is TRBJ2-1; 12 bases are shared with TRBD1. The germline CDR1 and CDR2 sequences are SGHTA and FQGNSA. CDR3 length: 15 residues. The V gene end was trimmed by 4 bases and the J gene end by 7 bases; junction bases not matched to a gene: 5. The CDR3 is CASSSGQGAKNEQFF. The CDR3, as DNA: TGTGCCAGCAGCTCGGGACAGGGGGCAAAGAATGAGCAGTTCTTC.

V gene TRBV18 combines with J gene TRBJ1-4, with D possibly matching TRBD1 (6 bases). The CDR3 loop spans 16 amino acids. Germline V gene sequence: CDR1 KGHSH, CDR2 LQKENI. Trimming cost V 1 base and J 7 bases, with 16 bases left between them. The CDR3 nucleotides are TGTGCCAGCTCACCACTCCCGGGGGGCGCGGGTGAAAAACTGTTTTTT. The encoded protein is CASSPLPGGAGEKLFF.

The chain employs TRBV10-3 and TRBJ1-1; D perhaps matches TRBD1 (5 bases). V was shortened by 2 bases and J by 0 bases, with 7 bases between the two germline ends. The germline CDR1 and CDR2 sequences are ENHRY and SYGVKD. The CDR3 consists of 14 residues. The CDR3 spells CAISEDSLNTEAFF. CDR3 DNA: TGTGCCATCAGTGAGGACAGTTTGAACACTGAAGCTTTCTTT.

This chain connects TRBV4-3 to TRBJ2-3; either TRBD1 or TRBD2 may fit D (6 bases each). The ends were cut back, 4 bases at V and 2 bases at J, with 22 bases in the middle. CDR1 LGHNA and CDR2 YSLEER come from the germline V gene. This CDR3 is 18 amino acids long. The CDR3 loop is CASSRRGPPSPLTDTQYF. In DNA, the CDR3 is TGCGCCAGCAGCCGACGGGGGCCGCCTTCCCCTCTCACAGATACGCAGTATTTT.

The chain joins TRBV5-1 to TRBJ2-5; D gene ambiguous. Germline V gene sequence: CDR1 SGHRS, CDR2 YFSETQ. V lost 6 bases, J lost 2 bases, and 11 bases lay in between. This CDR3 is 13 amino acids long. CDR3 sequence reads: CASTPRRQETQYF. In DNA form, the CDR3 reads TGCGCCAGCACCCCTCGTCGGCAAGAGACCCAGTACTTC. Looking up the rest from reference TRBV5-1 and TRBJ2-5 gives the full variable domain: KAGVTQTPRYLIKTRGQQVTLSCSPISGHRSVSWYQQTPGQGLQFLFEYFSETQRNKGNFPGRFSGRQFSNSRSEMNVSTLELGDSALYLCASTPRRQETQYFGPGTRLLVL.

CDR3 sequence: CASSFGQGHETQYF. Written as DNA, the CDR3 is TGTGCCAGCAGCTTTGGACAGGGACACGAGACCCAGTACTTC. This rearrangement joins TRBV7-2 to TRBJ2-5; TRBD1 aligns across 8 bases. The CDR3 loop spans 14 amino acids. Trimming took 3 bases from V and 5 from J; bases not matched to a gene: 5. The germline CDR1 and CDR2 sequences are SGHTA and FQGNSA.

The chain has TRBV10-1 and TRBJ2-1; no reliable D call. From germline, CDR1 is WNHNN and CDR2 SYGVQD (reference sequence). This CDR3 spans 14 amino acids. Trimming shortened V by 3 bases and J by 6 bases, and 12 bases separated the two germline ends. The CDR3 sequence: CASSEPPPLNEQFF. The CDR3 nucleotides read TGCGCCAGCAGTGAACCCCCTCCCCTCAATGAGCAGTTCTTC.

This clone was seen repeatedly, ten times or more. The V call is TRBV6-1, the J call TRBJ1-2, with D uncertain. The CDR3 covers 13 residues. Deletions cut 5 bases from V and 8 bases from J, with 15 bases between. Germline loops: CDR1 MNHNS, CDR2 SASEGT. CDR3 amino acids: CASSPLTSGGYTF. DNA of the CDR3: TGTGCCAGCAGTCCACTGACCAGTGGGGGCTACACCTTC.

This clone was seen a handful of times. The chain links TRBV27 to TRBJ1-2; no clear D. Per germline, CDR1 MNHEY and CDR2 SMNVEV (reference sequence). CDR3 length equals 14 residues. Between the trimmed V and J ends, which lost 5 bases and 4 bases, there was a span of 14 bases. CDR3 sequence: CASSPRQGFYGYTF. In DNA, the CDR3 is TGTGCCAGCAGTCCCCGACAAGGTTTCTATGGCTACACCTTC.

This clone qualifies as medium-sized (0.01 to 0.1%). The same CDR3 also results from other DNA sequences found in this sample. In DNA, the CDR3 is TGTGCCAGCAGCTTAGGCGGGGGTGAGGGGGCCTCTGGCTACACCTTC. As protein: CASSLGGGEGASGYTF. The chain combines TRBV7-9 with TRBJ1-2; the match to TRBD1 covers 7 bases. CDR3 length equals 16 residues. Germline V gene data show CDR1 as SEHNR and CDR2 as FQNEAQ (reference sequence). Trimming took 1 base from V and 7 from J; bases not matched to a gene: 12.

The chain uses TRBV5-6 and TRBJ2-7; a possible D gene is TRBD2 (6 bases). There are 14 residues in the CDR3. V was shortened by 2 bases and J by 0 bases, with 9 bases between the two germline ends. Germline CDR1 and CDR2: SGHDT and YYEEEE. The CDR3 region is CASSFSGYSYEQYF. The CDR3 DNA reads as TGTGCCAGCAGCTTTAGCGGCTACTCCTACGAGCAGTACTTC.

The V and J genes are TRBV19 and TRBJ2-5; D is unresolved. CDR3 length: 14 residues. The V end lost 4 bases, the J end lost 1 base, and 10 bases lay between the germline ends. Germline V gene data show CDR1 as LNHDA and CDR2 as SQIVND (reference sequence). This chain's CDR3 is CASSKVRFQETQYF. The CDR3 nucleotides are TGTGCCAGTAGTAAGGTCAGGTTCCAAGAGACCCAGTACTTC.

V usage is TRBV19 and J usage is TRBJ1-6, with TRBD1 matching 8 bases. Germline V gives CDR1 LNHDA, CDR2 SQIVND (reference sequence). V was clipped by 1 base and J by 9 bases; unmatched bases: 5. The CDR3 totals 15 residues. CDR3 nucleotides: TGTGCCAGTAGTATAGGTCAGGGGGCTAGTTCACCCCTCCACTTT. It specifies CASSIGQGASSPLHF.

Concerning this clone: One base away lies a much larger clone, so this may be a sequencing read error. The chain couples TRBV5-5 to TRBJ1-2; 7 bases are shared with TRBD1. Trimming at V came to 2 bases and at J to 6 bases, leaving 1 base not matched to a gene. This CDR3 has 12 residues. Germline lookup yields CDR1 SGHKS and CDR2 YYEKEE (reference sequence). CDR3: CASSFDRDGYTF. DNA of the CDR3: TGTGCCAGCAGCTTTGACAGGGATGGCTACACCTTC.

The DNA of the CDR3 is TGTGCCAGCAGCCTCGAGGTGGGCGGCACTGAAGCTTTCTTT. Amino acids: CASSLEVGGTEAFF. The V call is TRBV14, the J call TRBJ1-1; D uncertain. The CDR3 totals 14 residues. CDR1 is SGHDN, CDR2 FVKESK, per germline. V lost 4 bases to trimming and J lost 4 bases, with 13 bases between them.

Regarding this clone: An end of the junction does not agree with germline; a read error may underlie this. V usage is TRBV4-2 and J usage is TRBJ2-1; the match to TRBD2 covers 7 bases. This CDR3 is 15 amino acids long. CDR1 is LGHNA and CDR2 is YNFKEQ in the germline V gene. The CDR3 nucleotides are TGTGCCAGCAGGCAAGAGCGGGACTCCTACAATGAGCAGTTCTTC. Its protein product is CASRQERDSYNEQFF.

This clone was recorded only once. The chain is built from TRBV18 and TRBJ1-1; possible D gene TRBD1, 5 bases. The CDR3 runs 13 residues. V lost 4 bases and J lost 1, with 7 bases in between. Germline loops: CDR1 KGHSH, CDR2 LQKENI. In nucleotides, the CDR3 is TGTGCCAGCTCACTTGACAGGAACACTGAAGCTTTCTTT. Protein sequence: CASSLDRNTEAFF.

V gene TRBV2 combines with J gene TRBJ1-2, with D tentatively TRBD1 (6 bases). The V end lost 6 bases, the J end lost 3 bases, and 17 bases lay between the germline ends. This CDR3 is 15 amino acids long. The germline gives CDR1 SNHLY, CDR2 FYNNEI. The chain's CDR3 is CASRFTGARDYGYTF. The CDR3 DNA reads TGTGCCAGCAGGTTTACGGGGGCCCGAGACTATGGCTACACCTTC.

The sample holds a few counts of this clone. The chain has TRBV2 and TRBJ2-5, with 11 bases fitting TRBD1. This CDR3 is 14 amino acids long. Germline V gene sequence: CDR1 SNHLY, CDR2 FYNNEI. With 7 bases clipped from V and 5 bases from J, the junction kept 6 bases outside the gene matches. In nucleotides, the CDR3 is TGTGCCAGCACGGACAGGGGGCGTCGGGAGACCCAGTACTTC. Protein: CASTDRGRRETQYF.

The chain links TRBV2 to TRBJ2-3; weak D call: TRBD2 (5 bases). Trimming pared 2 bases from V and 8 bases from J, leaving 17 bases between. The CDR3 covers 15 residues. Germline lookup yields CDR1 SNHLY and CDR2 FYNNEI. The CDR3 spells CASSEIGIVYGTQYF. The DNA for the CDR3 is TGTGCCAGCAGTGAAATCGGGATAGTGTATGGTACGCAGTATTTT.

This clone was found many times. CDR3 loop: CASSSWGSGANVLTF. CDR3 sequence (DNA): TGTGCCAGCAGCTCCTGGGGTTCCGGGGCCAACGTCCTGACTTTC. V is TRBV7-9 and J is TRBJ2-6, with no clear D. CDR1 and CDR2 from the germline V gene are SEHNR and FQNEAQ (reference sequence). V dropped 4 bases and J dropped 4 bases, with 11 bases sitting between them. CDR3 length equals 15 residues.

The chain couples TRBV27 to TRBJ1-6, with D unresolved. The CDR3 totals 13 residues. Germline V gene lookup returns CDR1 MNHEY and CDR2 SMNVEV (reference sequence). The V end was cut by 3 bases, the J end by 4 bases, with 4 bases between. CDR3 bases: TGTGCCAGCAGTTTCCGATATAATTCACCCCTCCACTTT. Residues: CASSFRYNSPLHF.

This clone has more than one count but fewer than ten. In DNA form, the CDR3 reads TGTGCCAGCAGGCGGACAGGCGGCCCTGGAAACACCATATATTTT. Translated: CASRRTGGPGNTIYF. This chain uses TRBV7-9 with TRBJ1-3; 7 nucleotides align to TRBD1. The CDR3 has 15 amino acids. With V trimmed by 6 bases and J by 2 bases, 7 bases remained unmatched. Germline V gene data show CDR1 as SEHNR and CDR2 as FQNEAQ (reference sequence).